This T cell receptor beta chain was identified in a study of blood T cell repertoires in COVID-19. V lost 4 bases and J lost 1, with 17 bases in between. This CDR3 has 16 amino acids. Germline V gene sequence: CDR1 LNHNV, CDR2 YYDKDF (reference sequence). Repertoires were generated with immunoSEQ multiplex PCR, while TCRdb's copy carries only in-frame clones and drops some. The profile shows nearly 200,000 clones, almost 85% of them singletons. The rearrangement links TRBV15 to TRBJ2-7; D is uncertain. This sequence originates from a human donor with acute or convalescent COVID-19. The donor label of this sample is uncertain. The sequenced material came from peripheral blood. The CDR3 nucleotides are TGTGCCACCAGCATAAACCCGTTTATCGCGTCCTACGAGCAGTACTTC. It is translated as CATSINPFIASYEQYF. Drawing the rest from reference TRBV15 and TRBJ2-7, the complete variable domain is DAMVIQNPRYQVTQFGKPVTLSCSQTLNHNVMYWYQQKSSQAPKLLFHYYDKDFNNEADTPDNFQSRRPNTSFCFLDIRSPGLGDTAMYLCATSINPFIASYEQYFGPGTRLTVT.